This record covers a single TCR beta chain. These data are taken from a study of blood T cell repertoires in COVID-19. Generated by immunoSEQ multiplex PCR, the TCRdb table keeps only in-frame clones and is missing some. The repertoire holds 350,000 to 400,000 clones, with approximately 91% as singletons. V was trimmed by 6 bases and J by 1 base, leaving 7 bases between them. Germline loops: CDR1 MNHNY, CDR2 SVGAGI (reference sequence). This CDR3 contains 13 residues. Living in about 25 US areas, the participants were between roughly 18 and 90 years of age. The sample comprised PBMCs or T cells enriched from blood (not recorded which). This receptor was identified in a middle-aged woman who had been exposed to COVID-19. The rearrangement links TRBV6-6 to TRBJ1-3; D call uncertain. Here the CDR3 DNA reads TGTGCCAGCAGGCCCGGGTCTGGAAACACCATATATTTT. As protein: CASRPGSGNTIYF.